The 20 T cell receptor beta chains below all came from one sample that was sequenced in a study of control samples from healthy donors and cancer patients. The protocol was immunoSEQ multiplex PCR, while the TCRdb copy is restricted to in-frame clones and leaves out a portion. This table has approximately 160,000 clones, more than 85% appearing once. The sample taken for sequencing was blood. All receptors come from a woman between 40 and 50 years old in good health.

This chain links TRBV19 with TRBJ1-2; TRBD1 matches at 7 bases. The CDR3 is 15 amino acids. Trimming cost V 1 base and J 5 bases; bases outside gene matches: 7. Germline CDR1 is LNHDA and CDR2 is SQIVND (reference sequence). This chain's CDR3 is CASSIAYRQGYGYTF. Written as DNA, the CDR3 is TGTGCCAGTAGTATAGCCTACAGACAGGGTTATGGCTACACCTTC.

This clone was observed once. The gene calls are TRBV6-5 and TRBJ2-1; 7 nucleotides line up with TRBD2. CDR1 MNHEY and CDR2 SVGAGI come from the germline V gene. The ends lost 8 bases at V and 3 bases at J; junction bases unmatched: 1. There are 12 residues in the CDR3. In DNA, the CDR3 is TGTGCCAGCGGGGGGGTCTACAATGAGCAGTTCTTC. Translated, it gives CASGGVYNEQFF.

The V and J genes are TRBV12-3 or TRBV12-4 and TRBJ2-5, with unresolved D. This CDR3 has 12 amino acids. Trimming stripped 8 bases from V and 7 bases from J, with 14 bases between. The CDR3 loop reads CASGRSLGTQYF. CDR3 bases: TGTGCCAGCGGCCGGAGCCTGGGGACCCAGTACTTC.

V is TRBV19 and J is TRBJ1-4; no clear D gene. The germline CDR1 and CDR2 sequences are LNHDA and SQIVND (reference sequence). This CDR3 is 13 amino acids long. Deletions cut 3 bases from V and 1 base from J, with 3 bases between. The CDR3 loop reads CASSMGTNEKLFF. CDR3 DNA sequence: TGTGCCAGTAGTATGGGAACTAATGAAAAACTGTTTTTT. Combining the CDR3 with reference TRBV19 and TRBJ1-4 gives the whole variable domain DGGITQSPKYLFRKEGQNVTLSCEQNLNHDAMYWYRQDPGQGLRLIYYSQIVNDFQKGDIAEGYSVSREKKESFPLTVTSAQKNPTAFYLCASSMGTNEKLFFGSGTQLSVL.

The V gene is TRBV11-2, the J gene TRBJ2-5; TRBD1 or TRBD2 may be the D gene (5 bases each). The CDR3 runs 15 residues. Germline values: CDR1 SGHAT, CDR2 FQNNGV. Trimming stripped 3 bases from V and 2 bases from J, with 13 bases between. In DNA, the CDR3 is TGTGCCAGCAGCTTTCGAGGGGTGTCACAAGAGACCCAGTACTTC. Protein sequence: CASSFRGVSQETQYF.

This clone came up once. V is TRBV6-5 and J is TRBJ1-1; D not certain. This CDR3 has 14 amino acids. In germline, CDR1 is MNHEY, CDR2 SVGAGI. V was shortened by 8 bases and J by 1 base, with 14 bases between the two germline ends. The CDR3 coding sequence is TGTGCCAGCGGGCTATCGGCAGCGAACACTGAAGCTTTCTTT. Its translation is CASGLSAANTEAFF.

The chain uses TRBV4-2 and TRBJ1-1, with 11 bases matching TRBD1. CDR1 is LGHNA, CDR2 YNFKEQ, per germline. Losses at the gene ends were 1 base for V and 6 bases for J; bases not matched to a gene: 7. This CDR3 has 16 residues. The CDR3 DNA follows: TGTGCCAGCAGCCAAGCCTACCGGACAGGGGGCTCTGAAGCTTTCTTT. It specifies CASSQAYRTGGSEAFF.

The chain carries TRBV4-1 and TRBJ1-2; TRBD1 is a possible D gene (5 bases). CDR1 is MGHRA, CDR2 YSYEKL, per germline. The CDR3 is 15 amino acids. The germline V and J ends were trimmed by 1 base and 6 bases, with 15 bases remaining between them. CDR3 region: CASSQVAGGYDGYTF. The CDR3 DNA follows: TGCGCCAGCAGCCAAGTGGCCGGGGGGTACGATGGCTACACCTTC.

The rearrangement joins TRBV5-1 to TRBJ2-3; no clear D gene. The germline CDR1 and CDR2 sequences are SGHRS and YFSETQ. The germline V and J ends were trimmed by 0 bases and 8 bases, with 13 bases remaining between them. CDR3 length: 14 residues. In DNA, the CDR3 is TGCGCCAGCAGCTTGGGCTCGGCCCTCGGTACGCAGTATTTT. As protein: CASSLGSALGTQYF.

V usage is TRBV4-2 and J usage is TRBJ2-3, with unresolved D. Germline assignment: CDR1 LGHNA and CDR2 YNFKEQ. Trimming removed 1 base at V and 4 bases at J, with 6 bases between. The CDR3 loop spans 13 amino acids. CDR3 coding DNA: TGTGCCAGCAGCCAAGCAGTGGCAGATACGCAGTATTTT. It yields the protein CASSQAVADTQYF.

This clone was seen a single time. The rearrangement uses TRBV6-4 and TRBJ1-2, with 9 nucleotides matching TRBD1. The germline gives CDR1 MRHNA, CDR2 SNTAGT. The junction had 7 bases not matched to a gene; V was cut back by 6 bases and J by 8 bases. This CDR3 contains 13 residues. The CDR3 here is CASSLGQGLGYTF. The DNA of the CDR3 is TGTGCCAGCAGCCTGGGACAGGGCTTAGGCTACACCTTC.

V and J are TRBV15 and TRBJ1-2; 8 bases match TRBD1. The J segment lost 3 bases and the V segment lost 8 bases, leaving 14 bases of the junction unmatched. The CDR3 length is 16 residues. Germline CDR1 and CDR2: LNHNV and YYDKDF (reference sequence). The CDR3 nucleotides read TGTGCCACCCAGGGGGGGCACAGGGGGGAAGACTATGGCTACACCTTC. Protein: CATQGGHRGEDYGYTF.

This chain connects TRBV12-5 to TRBJ1-2; D not certain. This CDR3 contains 15 residues. V gave up 1 base and J gave up 1 base, with 10 bases separating them. Per the germline V gene, CDR1 is LGHNT and CDR2 is FRNRAP. The DNA of the CDR3 is TGTGCTAGTGGTTTGGGAGCGGGAGGTAACTATGGCTACACCTTC. This gives the protein CASGLGAGGNYGYTF.

V is TRBV7-8 and J is TRBJ2-3, with 12 bases lining up with TRBD2. The junction had 5 bases not matched to a gene; V was cut back by 1 base and J by 0 bases. Germline assignment: CDR1 SGHVS and CDR2 FQNEAQ. The CDR3 consists of 18 residues. CDR3 residues: CASSLVTSGGVSTDTQYF. CDR3 coding DNA: TGTGCCAGCAGCTTAGTGACTAGCGGGGGTGTAAGCACAGATACGCAGTATTTT.

The chain joins TRBV3-1 (or the pseudogene TRBV3-2) to TRBJ2-7, with D perhaps matching TRBD2 (5 bases). This CDR3 is built from 16 residues. The germline V gene encodes CDR1 LGHDT and CDR2 YNNKEL (reference sequence). The V and J ends lost 1 base and 0 bases respectively, with 13 bases between them. CDR3 DNA sequence: TGTGCCAGCAGCCAAGCGGGCGGGCTGAGCTCCTACGAGCAGTACTTC. As protein: CASSQAGGLSSYEQYF.

This clone was counted between two and nine times. The CDR3 coding sequence is TGTGCCAGCAGTCGACAGGGAAAGGAGAATGGCTACACCTTC. Translated: CASSRQGKENGYTF. The chain employs TRBV6-2 or TRBV6-3 and TRBJ1-2, with 7 bases aligning to TRBD1. With V trimmed by 5 bases and J by 6 bases, 9 bases remained unmatched. Germline-derived CDR1 and CDR2 are MNHEY and SVGEGT. The CDR3 is 14 amino acids.

This clone showed up just once. The chain combines TRBV13 with TRBJ1-6; D not resolved. Germline V gene lookup returns CDR1 PRHDT and CDR2 FYEKMQ (reference sequence). The CDR3 contains 15 residues. V was cut by 7 bases and J by 7 bases, with 17 bases left in between. CDR3 amino acids: CASKIDISANSPLHF. The CDR3 DNA follows: TGTGCCAGCAAAATCGACATTTCCGCAAATTCACCCCTCCACTTT.

The genes are TRBV27 and TRBJ1-4; 9 bases fit TRBD1. In germline, CDR1 is MNHEY, CDR2 SMNVEV (reference sequence). This CDR3 has 16 amino acids. Trimming cost V 6 bases and J 6 bases; bases outside gene matches: 11. DNA of the CDR3: TGTGCCAGCAGCCGTACCACAGGGGGCAGGGATGAAAAACTGTTTTTT. Translated: CASSRTTGGRDEKLFF.

The chain uses TRBV11-1 and TRBJ2-7; 7 nucleotides line up with TRBD2. V lost 6 bases and J lost 0; bases outside the gene matches: 8. CDR1 and CDR2 from the germline V gene are SGHAT and FQDESV (reference sequence). There are 15 residues in the CDR3. The CDR3 region is CASSLAGVGSYEQYF. As DNA, the CDR3 is TGTGCCAGCAGTTTGGCGGGGGTAGGCTCCTACGAGCAGTACTTC.

This chain joins TRBV7-6 and TRBJ1-4, with 7 nucleotides matching TRBD1. CDR1 and CDR2 from the germline V gene are SGHVS and FNYEAQ. CDR3 length: 16 amino acids. Germline trimming cut 1 base from V and 3 bases from J; bases unmatched to any gene: 5. The CDR3: CASSLGRDRPNEKLFF. CDR3 DNA sequence: TGTGCCAGCAGCTTAGGGCGGGACAGACCTAATGAAAAACTGTTTTTT.